A single sample gave rise to the 18 T cell receptor beta chains below, sequenced in a study of stem cell transplantation in POMP-related autoinflammatory disease. Which antigens these TCRs recognize remains unknown. The protocol was immunoSEQ multiplex PCR, while the TCRdb copy is restricted to in-frame clones and leaves out a portion. The data hold about 8,900 clones, with more than 85% observed a single time. Study-wide findings and caveats: In PRAID patients, the number of distinct TRB V-J gene pairings was restricted. PRAID patients trended toward lower TRB diversity and higher clonality in all analyzed T-cell subsets.

The sequencing here drew on CD8+ T cells from PBMCs, taken before stem cell transplantation. These receptors came from a human donor with POMP-related autoinflammation and immune dysregulation (PRAID).

The rearrangement uses TRBV11-2 and TRBJ2-1; TRBD2 matches at 9 bases. This CDR3 spans 16 amino acids. Looked up from germline, CDR1 is SGHAT and CDR2 is FQNNGV. Unmatched junction bases numbered 8, after V lost 4 bases and J lost 4 bases. CDR3 sequence reads: CASSYQTSGGYNEQFF. The CDR3 bases are TGTGCCAGCAGCTACCAGACTAGCGGTGGGTACAATGAGCAGTTCTTC.

The chain combines TRBV30 with TRBJ1-5; 7 bases are shared with TRBD1. The J segment lost 2 bases and the V segment lost 1 base, leaving 2 bases of the junction unmatched. This CDR3 contains 14 residues. CDR1 GTSNPN and CDR2 SVGIG come from the germline V gene (reference sequence). DNA of the CDR3: TGTGCCTGGAGTGCTGGACAGGGCAATCAGCCCCAGCATTTT. The encoded protein is CAWSAGQGNQPQHF.

J is TRBJ2-5 and V is TRBV13; 9 bases are a match to TRBD2. From germline, CDR1 is PRHDT and CDR2 FYEKMQ (reference sequence). The V gene end was trimmed by 2 bases and the J gene end by 1 base; junction bases not matched to a gene: 5. The CDR3 has 16 residues. The CDR3 nucleotides are TGTGCCAGCAGCTTATTGGGACTAGCTACCCAAGAGACCCAGTACTTC. It codes for CASSLLGLATQETQYF. Based on the CDR3 plus reference TRBV13 and TRBJ2-5, the full variable domain is AAGVIQSPRHLIKEKRETATLKCYPIPRHDTVYWYQQGPGQDPQFLISFYEKMQSDKGSIPDRFSAQQFSDYHSELNMSSLELGDSALYFCASSLLGLATQETQYFGPGTRLLVL.

This clone came up once. The genes are TRBV9 and TRBJ2-7; D remains unclear. CDR1 and CDR2 (germline): SGDLS, YYNGEE. The CDR3 extends over 15 amino acids. V lost 0 bases to trimming and J lost 2 bases, with 12 bases between them. CDR3 sequence reads: CASSVASDYPYEQYF. The CDR3 DNA reads as TGTGCCAGCAGCGTAGCTTCGGATTATCCCTACGAGCAGTACTTC.

This sequence joins TRBV7-6 and TRBJ2-2, with D unresolved. The CDR3 is 12 amino acids. Germline V lookup: CDR1 SGHVS, CDR2 FNYEAQ. Trimming left V 5 bases short and J 3 bases short, with 4 bases between. In nucleotides, the CDR3 is TGTGCCAGCAGCGATGACACCGGGGAGCTGTTTTTT. Protein product: CASSDDTGELFF.

The rearrangement uses TRBV6-6 and TRBJ1-5; 10 nucleotides match TRBD1. The CDR3 totals 16 residues. V gave up 6 bases and J gave up 2 bases; unmatched junction bases: 7. Per germline, CDR1 MNHNY and CDR2 SVGAGI (reference sequence). The CDR3 is CASSPRTGGGNQPQHF. In nucleotides, the CDR3 is TGTGCCAGCAGCCCTAGGACAGGGGGAGGCAATCAGCCCCAGCATTTT.

This chain uses TRBV27 with TRBJ1-4; 8 nucleotides line up with TRBD1. CDR1 and CDR2 (germline): MNHEY, SMNVEV (reference sequence). The trim removed 5 bases at V and 3 bases at J, leaving 5 bases unmatched. The CDR3 totals 15 residues. CDR3 coding DNA: TGTGCCAGCAGTGCTACAGGGGGAGCTAATGAAAAACTGTTTTTT. The encoded protein is CASSATGGANEKLFF.

The chain links TRBV10-1 to TRBJ1-6, with D unclear. V dropped 2 bases and J dropped 10 bases, with 9 bases sitting between them. The CDR3 totals 13 residues. Germline V CDR1 and CDR2: WNHNN, SYGVQD (reference sequence). CDR3 sequence (DNA): TGCGCCAGCAGTGAGGCTTTTGGATCACCCCTCCACTTT. This translates into CASSEAFGSPLHF.

V usage is TRBV9 and J usage is TRBJ2-1; no firm D call. V lost 3 bases to trimming and J lost 0 bases, with 10 bases between them. Germline V gives CDR1 SGDLS, CDR2 YYNGEE. The CDR3 covers 15 residues. Written as DNA, the CDR3 is TGTGCCAGCAGCGAGCAGGCGAGCTCCTACAATGAGCAGTTCTTC. Its translation is CASSEQASSYNEQFF.

The CDR3, as DNA: TGTGCCAGCAGTTCCTCCGGGACTTTCACAGATACGCAGTATTTT. Its protein is CASSSSGTFTDTQYF. The chain has TRBV28 and TRBJ2-3; D perhaps matches TRBD2 (6 bases). Deletions cut 4 bases from V and 2 bases from J, with 13 bases between. Per the germline V gene, CDR1 is MDHEN and CDR2 is SYDVKM. This CDR3 region has 15 residues.

This chain connects TRBV7-7 to TRBJ2-7; D gene unclear. V was clipped by 1 base and J by 3 bases, with 7 bases between them. The CDR3 runs 13 residues. Germline loops: CDR1 SSHAT, CDR2 FNYEAQ (reference sequence). CDR3 nucleotides: TGTGCCAGCAGCTTAGGCCCTAGCTACGAGCAGTACTTC. It yields the protein CASSLGPSYEQYF.

The chain uses TRBV4-1 and TRBJ1-4; D call uncertain. V was trimmed by 4 bases and J by 7 bases, leaving 19 bases between them. Germline CDR1 reads MGHRA; CDR2 reads YSYEKL. This CDR3 spans 16 amino acids. The CDR3: CASSLLGRAGGEKLFF. As DNA, the CDR3 is TGCGCCAGCAGCCTCCTTGGGCGGGCTGGAGGTGAAAAACTGTTTTTT.

This chain joins TRBV9 and TRBJ1-5, with D unresolved. V lost 1 base and J 7 bases, leaving 9 bases between the germline ends. Germline loops: CDR1 SGDLS, CDR2 YYNGEE. CDR3 length: 13 residues. The CDR3 sequence is CASSVMPEQPQHF. CDR3 nucleotide sequence: TGTGCCAGCAGCGTAATGCCGGAGCAGCCCCAGCATTTT.

Written as DNA, the CDR3 is TGTGCCAGCAGTTTGTGGGGGGAGAAGGGCTACGAGCAGTACTTC. This encodes CASSLWGEKGYEQYF. The chain recombines TRBV28 with TRBJ2-7; D is possibly TRBD2 (6 bases). This CDR3 region has 15 residues. V lost 3 bases, J lost 3 bases, and 15 bases lay in between. CDR1 MDHEN and CDR2 SYDVKM come from the germline V gene.

The V call is TRBV30, the J call TRBJ1-2; D not certain. Germline CDR1 and CDR2: GTSNPN and SVGIG (reference sequence). The CDR3 consists of 13 residues. Trimming removed 4 bases at V and 1 base at J, with 10 bases between. CDR3 sequence reads: CAWNFGNNYGYTF. DNA of the CDR3: TGTGCCTGGAACTTCGGGAATAACTATGGCTACACCTTC.

The chain couples TRBV5-4 to TRBJ2-7, with a tentative D call TRBD1 (6 bases). This CDR3 has 13 amino acids. Deletions cut 4 bases from V and 3 bases from J, with 11 bases between. The germline V gene encodes CDR1 SGHNT and CDR2 YYREEE (reference sequence). The CDR3 spells CASSVDSGYEQYF. The CDR3 DNA reads as TGTGCCAGCAGCGTGGACAGCGGCTACGAGCAGTACTTC.

The V call is TRBV6-5, the J call TRBJ2-5, with TRBD1 identical over 9 bases. Germline V gene data show CDR1 as MNHEY and CDR2 as SVGAGI. The CDR3 runs 14 residues. The J segment lost 1 base and the V segment lost 4 bases, leaving 1 base of the junction unmatched. In nucleotides, the CDR3 is TGTGCCAGCAGTTGGGGACAGGGCCAAGAGACCCAGTACTTC. Translation: CASSWGQGQETQYF.

In its sample, this clone was seen once. This sequence joins TRBV7-6 and TRBJ1-1; D is possibly TRBD1 (6 bases). Germline CDR1 SGHVS, CDR2 FNYEAQ. The CDR3 spans 17 residues. V shed 0 bases and J shed 0 bases, with 14 bases lying between them. The CDR3 region is CASSLAVKTGMNTEAFF. CDR3 DNA sequence: TGTGCCAGCAGCTTAGCGGTGAAGACAGGAATGAACACTGAAGCTTTCTTT.